One TCR beta chain is described in this entry. J was trimmed by 1 base and V by 7 bases; bases with no gene match: 4. Germline CDR1 MNHEY, CDR2 SVGAGI. The CDR3 is 14 residues long. The data were obtained in a study of control samples from healthy donors and cancer patients. Here immunoSEQ multiplex PCR was the method, and the copy in TCRdb shows in-frame clones only, minus some. The sample shows under 200,000 clones, approximately 94% of them seen only once. This TCR came from a woman in her thirties or forties in good health. Material for sequencing was blood. The rearrangement uses TRBV6-5 and TRBJ2-5; 9 bases map to TRBD1. The CDR3: CASTRGQGQETQYF. The CDR3 DNA sequence: TGTGCCAGCACTAGGGGACAGGGCCAAGAGACCCAGTACTTC.